This TCR beta chain appears in the sequencing data of a study of shared clonotypes between healthy human individuals. V was clipped by 5 bases and J by 0 bases; unmatched bases: 4. Germline V gene lookup returns CDR1 SGHRS and CDR2 YFSETQ. This CDR3 has 14 residues. Each subset's genomic DNA was split evenly across several immunoSEQ plates. The repertoire was sequenced with immunoSEQ multiplex PCR; TCRdb's copy has only in-frame clones and lacks some. The repertoire holds about 2.4 million clones, 93% seen once, with about 0.39% in the top ten. This clone appeared once. The rearrangement links TRBV5-1 to TRBJ2-5, with 7 bases aligning to TRBD2. The sequence came from a man aged 18 to 30 in good health. Some clones in this sample may be carry-over from other donors' samples. Sequences were obtained from naive CD4+ T cells from PBMCs. Subset denoted: CD45RA+ positively selected. The CDR3 DNA follows: TGCGCCAGCAGGATGGGGGGGAACCAAGAGACCCAGTACTTC. It encodes CASRMGGNQETQYF.